Listed here is a single TCR beta chain. No cognate antigen has been identified for it. No base quality information exists; no much larger clone differs at one position. TCRbeta CDR3 regions were amplified from genomic DNA using the immunoSEQ Assay, a bias-controlled multiplex PCR. The authors' pipeline ran thus. Nucleated cell counts per sample were estimated from amplification of reference gene primers within the assay. To quantify the absolute abundance of each unique TCRbeta CDR3 rearrangement, sequence reads were collapsed and filtered. For each sample, productive Simpson clonality was calculated as the square root of Simpson's diversity index over productive rearrangements. TCRdb limited this immuneACCESS table to in-frame rearrangements with V and J called. A share of clones is missing; checked studies link under half to unresolved V genes, and the rest is unexplained. V and J calls and clone size come straight from that table; D and trimming were deduced from the DNA. The sample profile shows about 190,000 clones; roughly 88% of them were found once. In total, the top ten clones hold roughly 6.2% of the sample.

The data were obtained in a study of blood T cell repertoires in COVID-19 (dated by TCRdb to between 2020 and 2021). Regarding the study in general: Samples from collaborators originated in the United States, Italy and Spain and spanned both the acute and convalescent phases of COVID-19. Subjects who had been exposed to COVID-19, were actively infected with it, or had recovered from it provided the deeply sampled blood TCRbeta repertoires that made up the dataset. The prospective study material was composed of cDNA or gDNA derived from T cells, B-cell-depleted T cells, or PBMCs. The repertoires were released in a freely available public database meant as a resource for research on the immune response to SARS-CoV-2. The samples were drawn from the first 160 participants of the ongoing ImmuneRACE study and from some 1,300 subjects provided by 6 global collaborators. Where HLA class I and class II types were available, the types were taken from metadata supplied by the sample provider, not from assay-based typing. A de-identified subject ID, COVID-19 status, age in years and sex were almost always included in the sample metadata. Study-wide findings and limitations: Clinical and demographic metadata were provided uncurated, with the amount varying by source and participant.

CDR3 length: 15 amino acids, cysteine to phenylalanine. Only the CDR3 DNA stays, 45 bases, in frame from base 1. From a lookup of the germline V gene, CDR1 and CDR2 are MDHEN and SYDVKM. Unmatched junction bases come to 5, with V trimmed by 4 bases and J by 0 bases. Samples from volunteer blood donors who had recovered from COVID-19 were contributed by a second Seattle source. Each collaborating institution followed its own protocols to collect whole blood in K2EDTA tubes. For TCRbeta analysis, collaborators shipped samples as frozen whole blood, isolated PBMCs, or DNA extracted from either of those sample types.

The source material was peripheral blood. This TCR was recovered from a woman between 40 and 55 years old who had recovered from COVID-19. Recombination linked TRBV28 to TRBJ2-7; TRBD2 fits 8 bases in the junction. In nucleotides, the sequence is TGTGCCAGCAGTTCATCTAGCGGGTACTCCTACGAGCAGTACTTC. The encoded protein is CASSSSSGYSYEQYF.